This TCR beta chain is from a study of cytomegalovirus exposure and HLA in healthy donors. Turning to the study itself: The same platform was used for the roughly 120 validation repertoires as for the 650 to 700 first-cohort repertoires, as reported in a later analysis.

Study-wide findings and caveats: Listed as cytomegalovirus-associated were around 160 TCR beta chains.

Germline V gene data show CDR1 as SGHTS and CDR2 as YDEGEE. The CDR3 is 14 residues long. V lost 3 bases and J 4 bases, leaving 13 bases between the germline ends. For this clone: Its antigen is currently unknown.

Measured with immunoSEQ multiplex PCR; TCRdb has only the in-frame clones, and not every one. The data show under 140,000 clones, with 88% seen just once and approximately 1.5% held by the top ten. The sequenced sample consisted of PBMCs. This clonotype was sampled from a woman in her twenties or thirties in good health and CMV-seropositive. The V and J genes are TRBV5-8 and TRBJ1-2; D gene unclear. The CDR3, as DNA: TGTGCCAGCAGCTCCGGGGTACGATCCTATGGCTACACCTTC. Protein sequence: CASSSGVRSYGYTF.